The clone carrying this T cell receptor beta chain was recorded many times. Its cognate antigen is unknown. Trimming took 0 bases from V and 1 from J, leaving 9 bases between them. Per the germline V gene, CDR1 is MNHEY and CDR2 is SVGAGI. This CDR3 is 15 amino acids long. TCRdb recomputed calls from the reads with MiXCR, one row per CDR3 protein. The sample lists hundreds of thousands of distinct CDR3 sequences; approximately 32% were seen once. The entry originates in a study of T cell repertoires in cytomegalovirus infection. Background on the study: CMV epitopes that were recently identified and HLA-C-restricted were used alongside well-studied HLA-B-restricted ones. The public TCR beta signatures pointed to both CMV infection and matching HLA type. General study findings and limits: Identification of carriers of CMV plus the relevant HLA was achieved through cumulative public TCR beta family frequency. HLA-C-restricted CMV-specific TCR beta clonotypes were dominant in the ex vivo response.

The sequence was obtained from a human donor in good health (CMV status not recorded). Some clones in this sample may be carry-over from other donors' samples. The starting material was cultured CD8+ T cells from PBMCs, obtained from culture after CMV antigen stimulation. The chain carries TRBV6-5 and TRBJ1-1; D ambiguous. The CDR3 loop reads CASSYSIPGNTEAFF. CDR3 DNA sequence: TGTGCCAGCAGTTACTCGATCCCGGGGAACACTGAAGCTTTCTTT.